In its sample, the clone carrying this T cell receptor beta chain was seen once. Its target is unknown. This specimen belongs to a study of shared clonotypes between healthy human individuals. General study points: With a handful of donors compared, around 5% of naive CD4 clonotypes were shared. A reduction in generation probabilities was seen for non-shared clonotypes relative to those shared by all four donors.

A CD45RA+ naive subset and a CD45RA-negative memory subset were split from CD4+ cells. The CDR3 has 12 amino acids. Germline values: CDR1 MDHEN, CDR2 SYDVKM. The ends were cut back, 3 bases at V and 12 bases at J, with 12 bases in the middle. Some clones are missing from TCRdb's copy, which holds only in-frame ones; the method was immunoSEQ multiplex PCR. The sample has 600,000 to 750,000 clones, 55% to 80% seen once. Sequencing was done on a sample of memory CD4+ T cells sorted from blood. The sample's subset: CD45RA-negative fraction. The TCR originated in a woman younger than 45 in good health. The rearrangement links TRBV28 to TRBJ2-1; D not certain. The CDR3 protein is CASSFAARRQFF. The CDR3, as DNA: TGTGCCAGCAGTTTCGCGGCCAGAAGGCAGTTCTTC.